These 20 T cell receptor beta chains were all obtained from the same sample, sequenced in a study of CD8 T cells in ankylosing spondylitis. TCRdb passed the 5' RACE reads through MiXCR, listing each CDR3 protein once. The table has around 280,000 distinct CDR3 sequences, roughly 20% seen once. Sequenced sample: blood, either unsorted or a sorted T cell fraction (not recorded which). The receptor set was obtained from a male donor with ankylosing spondylitis or in good health (not recorded which).

This clonotype has at least ten counts. V is TRBV12-3 or TRBV12-4 and J is TRBJ1-1; D is uncertain. The CDR3 is 13 amino acids. Trimming shortened V by 4 bases and J by 2 bases, and 8 bases separated the two germline ends. Written as DNA, the CDR3 is TGTGCCAGCAGTTCTCGGGGAAACACTGAAGCTTTCTTT. It yields the protein CASSSRGNTEAFF.

The table lists this clonotype with a few counts. The CDR3 loop reads CASKIDRTYNEQFF. The CDR3 DNA is TGTGCCAGCAAGATAGACAGAACCTACAATGAGCAGTTCTTC. V and J are TRBV2 and TRBJ2-1, with D tentatively TRBD1 (5 bases). The CDR3 totals 14 residues. CDR1 SNHLY and CDR2 FYNNEI come from the germline V gene. V lost 7 bases and J 2 bases, leaving 12 bases between the germline ends.

This clonotype has a handful of counts. DNA for the CDR3: TGCAGTGCTAGAAGGGTACAGGGGCCCACCGGGGAGCTGTTTTTT. Translating it yields CSARRVQGPTGELFF. J is TRBJ2-2 and V is TRBV20-1, with 7 bases aligning to TRBD1. Germline CDR1 and CDR2: DFQATT and SNEGSKA (reference sequence). V lost 2 bases, J lost 4 bases, and 7 bases stayed unmatched. The CDR3 sequence is 15 residues long.

This clonotype occurred many times. The genes are TRBV10-3 and TRBJ2-3; unclear D gene. Trimming pared 3 bases from V and 0 bases from J, leaving 7 bases between. Germline V gives CDR1 ENHRY, CDR2 SYGVKD. The CDR3 runs to 14 residues. DNA of the CDR3: TGTGCCATCAGTGATCAGGACAGCACAGATACGCAGTATTTT. Translating gives CAISDQDSTDTQYF.

V and J are TRBV14 and TRBJ2-3; D is undetermined. The length of the CDR3 is 14 residues. Trimming took off 3 bases at V and 0 bases at J, with 7 bases between the two ends. Germline CDR1 SGHDN, CDR2 FVKESK. The CDR3, as DNA: TGTGCCAGCAGCCAGGATTTTAGCACAGATACGCAGTATTTT. Encoded protein: CASSQDFSTDTQYF. Drawing the rest from reference TRBV14 and TRBJ2-3, the complete variable domain is EAGVTQFPSHSVIEKGQTVTLRCDPISGHDNLYWYRRVMGKEIKFLLHFVKESKQDESGMPNNRFLAERTGGTYSTLKVQPAELEDSGVYFCASSQDFSTDTQYFGPGTRLTVL.

The chain has TRBV21-1 and TRBJ2-2; the DNA was not used to check the table's D call, TRBD2. TRBV21-1 is listed as a pseudogene. The CDR3 is 21 residues long. The CDR3, as DNA: TGTGCCAGCAGCAAAGCGCCGCAACTAGCGGAGAGGGGGTCGAACACCGGGGAGCTGTTTTTT. It yields the protein CASSKAPQLAERGSNTGELFF.

The CDR3 loop reads CASSLTSDGYSNQPQHF. CDR3 sequence (DNA): TGTGCCAGCAGCTTAACGTCCGACGGATATAGCAATCAGCCCCAGCATTTT. The chain carries TRBV7-8 and TRBJ1-5; D remains ambiguous. Germline loops: CDR1 SGHVS, CDR2 FQNEAQ. The CDR3 totals 17 residues. V shed 2 bases and J shed 0 bases, with 14 bases lying between them.

There are a few counts of this clonotype. The chain employs TRBV5-1 and TRBJ1-1, with 10 bases that match TRBD1. Germline loops: CDR1 SGHRS, CDR2 YFSETQ. The CDR3 contains 14 residues. The V gene end was trimmed by 3 bases and the J gene end by 5 bases; junction bases not matched to a gene: 4. DNA for the CDR3: TGCGCCAGCAGCTCGACAGGGGGCTCTACTGAAGCTTTCTTT. Amino acids: CASSSTGGSTEAFF.

This clonotype has more than one count but fewer than ten. The chain couples TRBV12-3 or TRBV12-4 to TRBJ1-5; 8 nucleotides match TRBD1. Trimming took 3 bases from V and 5 from J; bases not matched to a gene: 6. This CDR3 comprises 15 residues. The CDR3 loop reads CASSFTDREDQPQHF. The CDR3 nucleotides are TGTGCCAGCAGTTTCACGGACAGGGAGGATCAGCCCCAGCATTTT.

There are a few counts of this clonotype. V usage is TRBV6-5 and J usage is TRBJ2-1; TRBD1 matches at 10 bases. V was clipped by 0 bases and J by 5 bases; unmatched bases: 4. The CDR3 covers 16 residues. Germline lookup yields CDR1 MNHEY and CDR2 SVGAGI. In DNA, the CDR3 is TGTGCCAGCAGTTACTCCAGGACAGGGGGGGACAATGAGCAGTTCTTC. Protein sequence: CASSYSRTGGDNEQFF.

This clonotype appeared a few times. This chain joins TRBV10-3 and TRBJ1-6, with 7 positions matching TRBD1. This CDR3 is built from 15 residues. Germline V gene sequence: CDR1 ENHRY, CDR2 SYGVKD. V gave up 6 bases and J gave up 7 bases; unmatched junction bases: 9. The CDR3 sequence is CAIRATGMGNSPLHF. CDR3 coding DNA: TGTGCCATCAGAGCGACAGGGATGGGGAATTCACCCCTCCACTTT.

The genes are TRBV12-3 or TRBV12-4 and TRBJ2-5, with D perhaps matching TRBD1 (5 bases). V was pared by 2 bases and J by 5 bases, with 12 bases between. The CDR3 totals 14 residues. CDR3 residues: CASSLRQGSETQYF. The CDR3 DNA reads as TGTGCCAGCAGTTTACGGCAGGGTTCTGAGACCCAGTACTTC.

As regards this clonotype: One end of the junction is discordant with germline, which a read error may explain. V gene TRBV6-1 combines with J gene TRBJ2-5, with a possible D match to TRBD1 (5 bases). The CDR3 sequence is 14 residues long. CDR1 and CDR2 from the germline V gene are MNHNS and SASEGT. The CDR3 DNA sequence: TGTACCAGCACCCAGAGCCAGGGCCAAGAGACCCAGTACTTC. Translated, it gives CTSTQSQGQETQYF.

This clonotype was counted only a few times. The J gene is TRBJ1-2, the V gene TRBV5-1, with 9 bases that match TRBD1. The trim removed 4 bases at V and 2 bases at J, leaving 3 bases unmatched. This CDR3 spans 14 amino acids. Germline lookup yields CDR1 SGHRS and CDR2 YFSETQ. CDR3 sequence: CASSIGTGNYGYTF. CDR3 DNA sequence: TGCGCCAGCAGCATCGGGACAGGGAACTATGGCTACACCTTC.

This clonotype showed up just a few times. This chain connects TRBV27 to TRBJ2-1; 9 bases fit TRBD2. This CDR3 comprises 17 residues. Germline V CDR1 and CDR2: MNHEY, SMNVEV (reference sequence). The J segment lost 0 bases and the V segment lost 4 bases, leaving 7 bases of the junction unmatched. The CDR3 DNA sequence: TGTGCCAGCAGTTCACCAAAGACTAGCGGCTCCTACAATGAGCAGTTCTTC. This sequence encodes CASSSPKTSGSYNEQFF.

A note on this clonotype: Likely a read error: the CDR3 ends without its conserved phenylalanine or tryptophan. This chain links TRBV20-1 with TRBJ2-7, with TRBD2 identical over 10 bases. Trimming took 0 bases from V and 2 from J; bases not matched to a gene: 4. CDR1 is DFQATT and CDR2 is SNEGSKA in the germline V gene (reference sequence). The CDR3 sequence is 15 residues long. CDR3 loop: CSARDLSGRAYEQYA. In DNA form, the CDR3 reads TGCAGTGCTAGAGATCTGAGCGGGAGGGCCTACGAGCAGTACGCC.

This clonotype was found a few times. The rearrangement joins TRBV5-6 to TRBJ2-1; D unclear. The CDR3 sequence is 15 residues long. The V end was cut by 0 bases, the J end by 7 bases, with 14 bases between. The germline gives CDR1 SGHDT, CDR2 YYEEEE. The chain's CDR3 is CASSLGMVRRNEQFF. The CDR3 nucleotides read TGTGCCAGCAGCTTGGGTATGGTGAGGAGAAATGAGCAGTTCTTC.

For this clonotype: A read error may produce the germline difference seen at one junction end. V and J are TRBV29-1 and TRBJ2-1; TRBD2 is a possible D gene (6 bases). The CDR3 length is 13 residues. The germline gives CDR1 SQVTM, CDR2 ANQGSEA. Here the CDR3 reads CSVAGGIYYEQFF. Here the CDR3 DNA reads TGCAGCGTTGCTGGGGGGATCTACTATGAGCAGTTCTTC.

The rearrangement uses TRBV5-6 and TRBJ1-6, with unresolved D. The V gene lost 5 bases and the J gene lost 8 bases, with 20 bases spanning the gap. This CDR3 has 16 residues. The germline V gene encodes CDR1 SGHDT and CDR2 YYEEEE. The CDR3, as DNA: TGTGCCAGCAGGACGTACCCAGCGGCAGACTATTCACCCCTCCACTTT. Encoded protein: CASRTYPAADYSPLHF.

This clonotype was found many times. The chain joins TRBV3-1 to TRBJ2-5, with TRBD1 as a possible D gene (5 bases). Trimming took off 4 bases at V and 0 bases at J, with 9 bases between the two ends. CDR1 and CDR2 from the germline V gene are LGHDT and YNNKEL (reference sequence). The CDR3 is 14 amino acids. DNA for the CDR3: TGTGCCAGCAGCCTGAGACAGAACCAAGAGACCCAGTACTTC. Amino acids: CASSLRQNQETQYF.